A few counts support the clone carrying this T cell receptor beta chain. Its specificity is not known. These data come from a study of post-analysis software for immune sequencing data. Carried by the TCR beta cDNA libraries were unique molecular identifiers. Starting from about 0.94 to 9.7 million T cells, the study yielded roughly 0.5 million cDNA molecules. MiXCR was run by TCRdb on the PCR reads, yielding one entry per CDR3 protein. This sample carries around 770,000 distinct CDR3 sequences, roughly 46% of them seen once, and the ten largest clones take roughly 4.9%. Overall study results and limits: With F measure, samples from one preparation batch clustered together strongly.

This receptor was taken from a girl aged 10 to 17 with multiple sclerosis. The sequencing input was blood.

CDR3 in DNA: TGTGCCAGCAGCCGAAAAAAGACAGGGACTAGCACAGATACGCAGTATTTT. Translation: CASSRKKTGTSTDTQYF. The chain links TRBV6-6 to TRBJ2-3; TRBD1 might be the D (7 bases). Deletions cut 6 bases from V and 0 bases from J, with 19 bases between. Per the germline V gene, CDR1 is MNHNY and CDR2 is SVGAGI (reference sequence). The CDR3 has 17 residues.